The T cell receptor (beta chain) under discussion was sequenced for a study of identical twins. This clonotype was counted between two and nine times. Antigen: not known. TCRdb processed the 5' RACE reads anew with MiXCR; each CDR3 protein has one entry. The data contain nearly 650,000 distinct CDR3 sequences, 7.1% of them singletons. CDR1 is SQVTM and CDR2 is ANQGSEA in the germline V gene. V trimming: 4 bases; J trimming: 6 bases; junction bases outside the gene matches: 9. This CDR3 contains 14 residues. The study's findings and limits: Insertions were reduced in abundant cord blood beta clonotypes but not in memory repertoires.

The sample was also reused in another study, on yellow fever vaccine responses in identical twins.

This clonotype was obtained from a woman aged 18-29 years in good health. Sequenced input: PBMCs. The chain is built from TRBV29-1 and TRBJ2-1, with TRBD2 identical over 7 bases. Here the CDR3 DNA reads TGCAGCGTTGCCAAGGCGGGAGCGGTCAATGAGCAGTTCTTC. Translated: CSVAKAGAVNEQFF.